Sequencing of this TCR beta chain was carried out in a study of blood T cell repertoires in COVID-19. Across the whole study: Samples of COVID-19 (acute and convalescent) were obtained from the United States, Italy and Spain.

V gave up 4 bases and J gave up 7 bases, with 13 bases separating them. Germline CDR1 and CDR2: SNHLY and FYNNEI. The CDR3 loop spans 13 amino acids. In this sample, this clone turned up a few times. Per the original data handling: Amplification of reference gene primers provided the estimated nucleated cell counts. Clones were sequenced by immunoSEQ multiplex PCR, and TCRdb holds only the in-frame ones, with some missing. V, J and clone size derive from that table, while D and trimming were established from the DNA sequence. The top ten clones hold about 3.3% of a sample with about 190,000 clones, 84% of them seen once. The study recruited exposed participants who had met a COVID-19 case within 2 weeks before entry.

The specimen was PBMCs or T cells enriched from blood (not recorded which). The V call is TRBV2, the J call TRBJ1-1, with D uncertain. The receptor comes from a woman aged 25-40 years who had been exposed to COVID-19. CDR3 in amino acids: CASSAENPSEAFF. The CDR3 DNA follows: TGTGCCAGCAGTGCGGAGAACCCGAGTGAAGCTTTCTTT.